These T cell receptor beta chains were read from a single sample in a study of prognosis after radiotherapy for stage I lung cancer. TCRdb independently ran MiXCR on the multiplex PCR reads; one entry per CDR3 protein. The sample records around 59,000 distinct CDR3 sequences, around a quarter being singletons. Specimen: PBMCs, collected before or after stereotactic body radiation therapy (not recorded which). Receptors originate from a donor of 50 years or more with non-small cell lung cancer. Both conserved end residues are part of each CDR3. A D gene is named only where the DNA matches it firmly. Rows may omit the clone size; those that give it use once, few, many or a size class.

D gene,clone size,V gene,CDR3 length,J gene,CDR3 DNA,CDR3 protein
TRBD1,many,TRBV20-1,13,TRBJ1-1,TGCAGTGCTATCCCAGACAGGGGCACTGAAGCTTTCTTT,CSAIPDRGTEAFF
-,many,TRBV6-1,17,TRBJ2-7,TGTGCCAGCACCCCCCTGAATTACCAGGGGATGGCGGGCGAGCAGTACTTC,CASTPLNYQGMAGEQYF
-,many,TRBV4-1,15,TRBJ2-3,TGCGCCAGCAGCCAAGACGGACATAGCACAGATACGCAGTATTTT,CASSQDGHSTDTQYF
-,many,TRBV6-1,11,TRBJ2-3,TGTGCCAGCACCAACGGAGATACGCAGTATTTT,CASTNGDTQYF
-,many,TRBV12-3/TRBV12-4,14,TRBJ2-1,TGTGCCAGCAGATCCGGGACACCTAACAATGAGCAGTTCTTC,CASRSGTPNNEQFF
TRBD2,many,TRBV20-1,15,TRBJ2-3,TGCAGTGCTAGTCGACTAGCGGGGGGTTCGGATACGCAGTATTTT,CSASRLAGGSDTQYF
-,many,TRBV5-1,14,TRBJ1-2,TGCGCCAGCAGCTTGAACGCAGGGGAGGATGGCTACACCTTC,CASSLNAGEDGYTF
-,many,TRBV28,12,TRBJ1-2,TGTGCCAGCAGTACCGAGGGGTATGGCTACACCTTC,CASSTEGYGYTF
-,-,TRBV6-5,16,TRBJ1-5,TGTGCCAGCAGTCACTCCTCAGGTGGCTCGGGTCAGCCCCAGCATTTT,CASSHSSGGSGQPQHF
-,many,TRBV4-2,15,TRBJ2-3,TGTGCCAGCAGCCAAGACAGGGTAAGCACAGATACGCAGTATTTT,CASSQDRVSTDTQYF
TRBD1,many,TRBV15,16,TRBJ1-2,TGTGCCACCAGCAGAGATGGAAGGACAGGGGCGGATGGCTACACCTTC,CATSRDGRTGADGYTF
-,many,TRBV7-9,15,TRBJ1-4,TGTGCCAGCAGCTTGTTTCAAGTGGATTATGAAAAACTGTTTTTT,CASSLFQVDYEKLFF
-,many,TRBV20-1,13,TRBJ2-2,TGCAGTGCTAGGGAAACAGGGTCCGGGGAGCTGTTTTTT,CSARETGSGELFF
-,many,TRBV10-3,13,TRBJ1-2,TGTGCCATCAGTGAGTCAAACGGCTATGGCTACACCTTC,CAISESNGYGYTF
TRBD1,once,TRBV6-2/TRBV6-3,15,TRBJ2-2,TGTGCCAGCAGTTGGACAGGGAAGAACACCGTGGAGCTTTTTTTT,CASSWTGKNTVELFF
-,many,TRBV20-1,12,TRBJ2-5,TGCAGCCAACGTGAAGGGCAAGAGACCCAGTACTTC,CSQREGQETQYF
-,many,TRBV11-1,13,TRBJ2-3,TGTGCCAGCAGCCCGATGAGGTCAGATACGCAGTATTTT,CASSPMRSDTQYF
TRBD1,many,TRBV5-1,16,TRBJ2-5,TGCGCCAGCAGCTTGGCGGGTGGACAGGGTACAGAGACCCAGTACTTC,CASSLAGGQGTETQYF
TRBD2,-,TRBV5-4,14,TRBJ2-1,TGTGCCAGAAGCTCGAGACTAGCCCTACATGAGCAGTTCTTC,CARSSRLALHEQFF
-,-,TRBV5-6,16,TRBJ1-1,TGTGCCAGCAGCTTAGATGGGGGCAGGATGAACACTGAAGCTTTCTTT,CASSLDGGRMNTEAFF
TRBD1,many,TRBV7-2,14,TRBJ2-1,TGTGCCAGCAGCGGGACAGGGGCTAGGGATGAGCAGTTCTTC,CASSGTGARDEQFF
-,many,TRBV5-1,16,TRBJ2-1,TGCGCCAGCGGACGTCCGGGGGGCGACTCCTACAATGAGCAGTTCTTC,CASGRPGGDSYNEQFF
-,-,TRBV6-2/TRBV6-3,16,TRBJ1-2,TGTGCCAGCGTAAACCCACAGGGTGGTCACAGCTATGTTTACACCTTC,CASVNPQGGHSYVYTF
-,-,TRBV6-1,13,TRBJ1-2,TGTGCCAGCAGTGCTGAGCAGGGACGAGGCTACACCTTC,CASSAEQGRGYTF
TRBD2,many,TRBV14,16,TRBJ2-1,TGTGCCAGCAGCCAAGCAGGTCTAGCGGGGGAAAATGAGCAGTTCTTC,CASSQAGLAGENEQFF
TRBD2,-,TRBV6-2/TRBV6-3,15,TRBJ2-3,TGTGCCAGCAGTTACTCACTAGCGAGGGCAGATACGCAGTATTTT,CASSYSLARADTQYF
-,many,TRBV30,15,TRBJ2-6,TGTGCCTGGGACAGGGGAGGGGCTGGGGCCAACGTCCTGACTTTC,CAWDRGGAGANVLTF
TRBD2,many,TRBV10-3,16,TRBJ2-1,TGTGCCATCAGTGACGACCTAGCGGGGGGCAACAGTGAGCAGTTCTTC,CAISDDLAGGNSEQFF
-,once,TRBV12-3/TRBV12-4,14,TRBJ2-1,TGTGCCAGCAGTTTACGGACTGCTAACAATGACCGGTTCTTC,CASSLRTANNDRFF
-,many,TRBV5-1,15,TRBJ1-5,TGCGCCAGCAGGTCATCCCCGGGTACAAATCAGCCCCAGCATTTT,CASRSSPGTNQPQHF
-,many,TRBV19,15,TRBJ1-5,TGTGCCAGTAGTAGAGGGGAGAATTTTTATCAGCCCCAGCATTTT,CASSRGENFYQPQHF
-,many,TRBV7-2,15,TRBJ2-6,TGTGCCAGCGCCGACAGGAGAGCTGGGGCCAACGTCCTGACTTTC,CASADRRAGANVLTF
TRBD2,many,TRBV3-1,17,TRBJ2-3,TGTGCCAGCAGCCAAGATCTTCTAGCGGGGACCACAGATACGCAGTATTTT,CASSQDLLAGTTDTQYF
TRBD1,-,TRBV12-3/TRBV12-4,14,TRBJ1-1,TGTGCCAGCAGCCGCGAACGGGACAGCACAGGAAATTTCTTT,CASSRERDSTGNFF
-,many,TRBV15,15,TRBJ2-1,TGTGCCACCAGCAGAGATCACGGCAGAGGGAATGAGCAGTTCTTC,CATSRDHGRGNEQFF
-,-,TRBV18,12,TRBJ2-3,TGTACCAGCTCACCTTCGACAGATACGCAGTATTTT,CTSSPSTDTQYF
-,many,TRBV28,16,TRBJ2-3,TGTGCCAGCAATCCCCTTTTGGGGCGGGACACAGATACGCAGTATTTT,CASNPLLGRDTDTQYF
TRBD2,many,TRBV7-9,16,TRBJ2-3,TGTGCCAGCAGCTCCGGGACTAGCGGGGGTATAGATACGCAGTATTTT,CASSSGTSGGIDTQYF
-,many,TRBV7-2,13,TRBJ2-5,TGTGCCAGCAGACGGGGAAACCAAGAGACCCAGTACTTC,CASRRGNQETQYF